The clone carrying this TCR beta chain was found a few times. Trimming left V 4 bases short and J 6 bases short, with 14 bases between. The CDR3 is 13 amino acids. Germline V CDR1 and CDR2: SGHNT, YYREEE (reference sequence). The time point denotes: blood at routine non-recurrence follow-up after resection. Unsorted tumor, nontumor lung tissue or cryopreserved PBMC supplied the whole RNA. This entry is derived from a study of spatial heterogeneity in lung cancer. As for the study in general: Samples were obtained from some 70 donors, all untreated early-stage non-small cell lung cancer patients. Available PBMC from follow-up, collected a median of about two years after resection, underwent sequencing. As counted in raw reads, each unique TCR and UMI combination appeared more than ten times on average.

One entry per CDR3 protein, called by TCRdb with MiXCR from the 5' RACE reads. In the table there are around 110,000 distinct CDR3 sequences, over 9% of which are singletons. V usage is TRBV5-4 and J usage is TRBJ2-7; no clear D. The sequenced sample was PBMCs, obtained at follow-up. The receptor's source is a male donor with early-stage non-small cell lung cancer. The CDR3 spells CASSGPWSSEQYF. The DNA for the CDR3 is TGTGCCAGCAGCGGGCCTTGGAGTAGCGAGCAGTACTTC. Complete variable domain (other parts from reference TRBV5-4 and TRBJ2-7): ETGVTQSPTHLIKTRGQQVTLRCSSQSGHNTVSWYQQALGQGPQFIFQYYREEENGRGNFPPRFSGLQFPNYSSELNVNALELDDSALYLCASSGPWSSEQYFGPGTRLTVT.